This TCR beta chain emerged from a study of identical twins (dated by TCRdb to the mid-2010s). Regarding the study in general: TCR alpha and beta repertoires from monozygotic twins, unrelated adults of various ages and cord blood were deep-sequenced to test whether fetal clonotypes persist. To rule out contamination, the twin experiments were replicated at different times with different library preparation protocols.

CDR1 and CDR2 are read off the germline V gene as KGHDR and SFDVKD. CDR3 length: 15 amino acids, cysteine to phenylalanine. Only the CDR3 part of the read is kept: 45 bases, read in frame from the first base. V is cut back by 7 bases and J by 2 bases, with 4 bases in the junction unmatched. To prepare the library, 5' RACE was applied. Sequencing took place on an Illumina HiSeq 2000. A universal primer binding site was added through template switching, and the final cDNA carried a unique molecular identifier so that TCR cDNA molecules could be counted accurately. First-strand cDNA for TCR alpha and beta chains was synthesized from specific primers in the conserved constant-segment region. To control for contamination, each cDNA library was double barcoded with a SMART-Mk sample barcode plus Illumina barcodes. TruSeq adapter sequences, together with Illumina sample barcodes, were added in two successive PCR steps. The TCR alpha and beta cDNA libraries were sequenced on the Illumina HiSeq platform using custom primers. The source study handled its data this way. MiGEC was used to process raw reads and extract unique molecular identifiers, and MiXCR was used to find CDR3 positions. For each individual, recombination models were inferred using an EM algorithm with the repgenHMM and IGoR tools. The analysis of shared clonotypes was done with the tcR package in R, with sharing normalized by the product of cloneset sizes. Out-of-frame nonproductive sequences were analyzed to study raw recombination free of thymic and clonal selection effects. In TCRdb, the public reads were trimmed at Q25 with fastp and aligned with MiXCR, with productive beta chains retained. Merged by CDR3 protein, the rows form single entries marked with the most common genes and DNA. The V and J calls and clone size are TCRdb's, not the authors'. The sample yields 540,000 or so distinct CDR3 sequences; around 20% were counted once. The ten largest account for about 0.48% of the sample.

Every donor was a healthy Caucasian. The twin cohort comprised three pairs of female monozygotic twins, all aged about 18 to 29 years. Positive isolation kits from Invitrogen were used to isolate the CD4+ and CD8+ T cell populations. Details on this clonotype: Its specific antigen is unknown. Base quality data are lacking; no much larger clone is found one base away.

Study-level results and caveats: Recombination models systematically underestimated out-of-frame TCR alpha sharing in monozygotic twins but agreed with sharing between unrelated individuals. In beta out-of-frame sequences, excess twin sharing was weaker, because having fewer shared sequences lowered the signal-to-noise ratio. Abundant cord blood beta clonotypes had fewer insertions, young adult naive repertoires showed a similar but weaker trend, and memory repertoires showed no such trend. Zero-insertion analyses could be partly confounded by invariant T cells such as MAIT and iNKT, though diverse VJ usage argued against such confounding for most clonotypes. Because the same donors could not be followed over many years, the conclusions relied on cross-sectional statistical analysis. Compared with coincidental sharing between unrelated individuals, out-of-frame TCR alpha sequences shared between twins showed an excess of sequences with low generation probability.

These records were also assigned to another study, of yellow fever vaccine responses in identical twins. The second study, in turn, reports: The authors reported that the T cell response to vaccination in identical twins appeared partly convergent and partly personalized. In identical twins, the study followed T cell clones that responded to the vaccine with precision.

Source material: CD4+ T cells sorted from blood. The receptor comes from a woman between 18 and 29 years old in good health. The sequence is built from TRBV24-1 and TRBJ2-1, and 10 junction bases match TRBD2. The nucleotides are TGTGCCACCAGCCTGACTAGCGGGCCCTACAATGAGCAGTTCTTC. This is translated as CATSLTSGPYNEQFF.